A single sample is the source of the 2 T cell receptor beta chains below, sequenced in a study of shared clonotypes between healthy human individuals. TCRdb's table, derived via immunoSEQ multiplex PCR, lists solely in-frame clones and lacks some. The sample records 2 million to 2.5 million clones, less than 95% being singletons. Sequencing was done on a sample of naive CD4+ T cells from PBMCs. Subset of the sample: CD45RA+ positively selected. These receptors were collected from a man younger than 35 in good health. Some clones in this sample may be carry-over from other donors' samples.

Comments on this clone: Other nucleotide sequences from this sample produce the same CDR3. The chain couples TRBV28 to TRBJ1-2; the D is unclear. V was trimmed by 8 bases and J by 4 bases, leaving 11 bases between them. This CDR3 comprises 12 residues. CDR1 MDHEN and CDR2 SYDVKM come from the germline V gene. The CDR3 loop is CASRLGGYGYTF. Here the CDR3 DNA reads TGTGCCAGCCGACTGGGTGGCTATGGCTACACCTTC.

V gene TRBV7-8 combines with J gene TRBJ1-5; D perhaps matches TRBD1 (5 bases). V was pared by 1 base and J by 10 bases, with 8 bases between. The CDR3 has 12 residues. In germline, CDR1 is SGHVS, CDR2 FQNEAQ. CDR3 region: CASSLVGGPQHF. DNA of the CDR3: TGTGCCAGCAGCTTAGTTGGGGGACCCCAGCATTTT. Full variable domain (rest looked up from reference TRBV7-8 and TRBJ1-5): GAGVSQSPRYKVAKRGQDVALRCDPISGHVSLFWYQQALGQGPEFLTYFQNEAQLDKSGLPSDRFFAERPEGSVSTLKIQRTQQEDSAVYLCASSLVGGPQHFGDGTRLSIL.